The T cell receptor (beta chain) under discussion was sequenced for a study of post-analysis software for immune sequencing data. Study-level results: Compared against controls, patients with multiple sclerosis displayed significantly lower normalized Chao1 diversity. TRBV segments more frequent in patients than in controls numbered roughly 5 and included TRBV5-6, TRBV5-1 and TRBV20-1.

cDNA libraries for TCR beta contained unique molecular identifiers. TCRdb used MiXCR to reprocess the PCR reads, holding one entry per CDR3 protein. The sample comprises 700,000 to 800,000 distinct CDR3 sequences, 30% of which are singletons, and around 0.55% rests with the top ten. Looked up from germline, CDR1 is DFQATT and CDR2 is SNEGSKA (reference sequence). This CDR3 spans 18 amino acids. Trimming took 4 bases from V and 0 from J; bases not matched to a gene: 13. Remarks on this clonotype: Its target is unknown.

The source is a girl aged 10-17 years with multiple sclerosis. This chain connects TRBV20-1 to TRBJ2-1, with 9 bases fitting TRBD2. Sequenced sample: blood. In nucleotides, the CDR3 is TGCAGTGCTAATCCGGCGGGCGGGGGGGCGAGCTCCTACAATGAGCAGTTCTTC. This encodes CSANPAGGGASSYNEQFF.